This T cell receptor beta chain was obtained from a study of cytomegalovirus exposure and HLA in healthy donors. V shed 5 bases and J shed 6 bases, with 17 bases lying between them. This CDR3 is built from 15 residues. From germline, CDR1 is MDHEN and CDR2 SYDVKM. This clone was counted once. The repertoire was sequenced with immunoSEQ multiplex PCR; TCRdb's copy has only in-frame clones and lacks some. The sample consists of about 140,000 clones, 80% to 90% of them appearing once. Sequencing used PBMCs. The TCR originated in a man younger than 35 in good health and CMV-seronegative. The chain uses TRBV28 and TRBJ1-5; D gene uncertain. CDR3 sequence (DNA): TGTGCCAGCAGTCAACCCCCCGCGAGCGCTCAGCCCCAGCATTTT. Encoded protein: CASSQPPASAQPQHF.